A selection of T cell receptor beta chains follows, all from one sample in a study of blood T cells in healthy people across ages. TCRdb analysed the 5' RACE reads with MiXCR anew, one entry per CDR3 protein. In the table there are 870,000 or so distinct CDR3 sequences, about 30% of which are singletons. The sequenced sample consisted of blood. The receptors shown here come from an elderly woman in good health. CDR3s include the opening cysteine and the closing phenylalanine or tryptophan. A D gene is named only where the DNA matches it firmly. Not every row has a clone size; where given, it reads once, few, many or a size class.

CDR3 length	V gene	D gene	clone size	J gene	CDR3 protein	CDR3 DNA
13	TRBV5-1	NA	few	TRBJ1-1	CASSLGHDTEAFF	TGCGCCAGCAGCTTGGGCCACGACACTGAAGCTTTCTTT
12	TRBV21-1	NA	few	TRBJ2-1	CASSKESNEQFF	TGTGCCAGCAGCAAAGAGTCCAATGAGCAGTTCTTC
17	TRBV6-1	NA	many	TRBJ2-4	CASRSNGQPKALNIQYF	TGTGCCAGCAGGTCCAACGGGCAGCCTAAAGCTTTAAACATTCAGTACTTC
15	TRBV15	TRBD2	once	TRBJ2-7	CATSRDGLAVLEQYF	TGTGCCACCAGCAGAGATGGTCTAGCGGTCCTCGAGCAGTACTTC
15	TRBV5-6	TRBD2	many	TRBJ2-1	CASSWGLAGGREQFF	TGTGCCAGCAGCTGGGGACTAGCGGGGGGGAGGGAGCAGTTCTTC
16	TRBV20-1	TRBD2	NA	TRBJ2-1	CSARLLAGGPYNEQFF	TGCAGTGCTAGACTACTAGCGGGGGGACCTTACAATGAGCAGTTCTTC
14	TRBV5-5	TRBD1	NA	TRBJ1-2	CASSKGQAHYGYTF	TGTGCCAGCAGCAAGGGACAGGCCCACTATGGCTACACCTTC
12	TRBV29-1	NA	many	TRBJ2-7	CSVVSGAYEQYF	TGCAGCGTTGTGAGTGGCGCCTACGAGCAGTACTTC
12	TRBV29-1	NA	NA	TRBJ1-1	CSVVTFNSGAFF	TGCAGCGTTGTGACATTCAACTCTGGAGCTTTCTTT
14	TRBV7-2	TRBD1	many	TRBJ2-2	CASSLQGAVGELFF	TGTGCCAGCAGCCTACAGGGGGCGGTCGGGGAGCTGTTTTTT
17	TRBV12-3/TRBV12-4	TRBD1	NA	TRBJ1-3	CASSFPTGALSGNTIYF	TGTGCCAGCAGTTTTCCGACAGGGGCCCTCTCTGGAAACACCATATATTTT
14	TRBV7-2	NA	once	TRBJ1-1	CASSYGAGNTEAFF	TGTGCCAGCAGCTATGGAGCAGGGAACACTGAAGCTTTCTTT
14	TRBV20-1	NA	NA	TRBJ2-1	CSARDSVSYNEQFF	TGCAGTGCTAGAGACAGCGTGTCCTACAATGAGCAGTTCTTC
12	TRBV10-3	NA	many	TRBJ2-7	CAISVAESEQYF	TGTGCCATCAGTGTAGCGGAGAGCGAGCAGTACTTC
16	TRBV12-3/TRBV12-4	NA	NA	TRBJ1-3	CASSIRGGLSGNTIYF	TGTGCCAGCAGTATCCGTGGGGGGTTGTCGGGAAACACCATATATTTT
14	TRBV7-9	NA	many	TRBJ1-1	CASSSTGEGTEAFF	TGTGCCAGCAGCTCAACAGGTGAGGGGACTGAAGCTTTCTTT
18	TRBV12-3/TRBV12-4	TRBD1	NA	TRBJ1-2	CASSQLLTKDRGYEGYTF	TGTGCCAGCAGTCAGCTCCTTACCAAGGACAGGGGTTACGAGGGCTACACCTTC
14	TRBV7-9	NA	NA	TRBJ2-7	CASRAGAAETGQYF	TGTGCCAGCAGGGCCGGGGCTGCCGAAACGGGCCAGTACTTC
13	TRBV6-1	NA	NA	TRBJ2-5	CASSEGRAETQYF	TGTGCCAGCAGTGAGGGCAGAGCGGAGACCCAGTACTTC
10	TRBV29-1	NA	many	TRBJ2-1	CSVGDNEQFF	TGCAGCGTTGGTGACAATGAGCAGTTCTTC
13	TRBV5-1	NA	many	TRBJ1-2	CASSFSGDYGYTF	TGCGCCAGCAGCTTTTCAGGGGACTATGGCTACACCTTC
13	TRBV20-1	TRBD2	many	TRBJ2-2	CSKLAGVTGELFF	TGCAGTAAATTAGCGGGGGTTACCGGGGAGCTGTTTTTT
14	TRBV12-3/TRBV12-4	NA	NA	TRBJ2-3	CASSWEVSADTQYF	TGTGCCAGCAGTTGGGAGGTGAGCGCAGATACGCAGTATTTT
13	TRBV7-9	NA	NA	TRBJ2-7	CTSSLGRDYEQYF	TGTACCAGCAGCTTAGGGCGGGACTACGAGCAGTACTTC
17	TRBV10-3	TRBD1	many	TRBJ2-4	CAISESSFGTARNIQYF	TGTGCCATCAGTGAGTCGAGTTTTGGGACAGCACGAAACATTCAGTACTTC
14	TRBV6-5	TRBD2	many	TRBJ2-7	CASSSPREGYEQYF	TGTGCCAGCAGTTCTCCAAGGGAGGGCTACGAGCAGTACTTC
14	TRBV20-1	NA	NA	TRBJ2-3	CSVRRGARTDTQYF	TGCAGTGTTCGCCGGGGGGCCCGCACAGATACGCAGTATTTT
14	TRBV7-2	TRBD1	many	TRBJ2-1	CASSSGGFYNEQFF	TGTGCCAGCAGCTCAGGGGGCTTCTACAATGAGCAGTTCTTC
16	TRBV2	NA	NA	TRBJ1-1	CASSEERGGIGTEAFF	TGTGCCAGCAGTGAAGAAAGAGGGGGTATTGGTACTGAAGCTTTCTTT
12	TRBV12-3/TRBV12-4	NA	few	TRBJ1-1	CASSLRSTEAFF	TGTGCCAGCAGTTTAAGGAGTACTGAAGCTTTCTTT
16	TRBV5-1	TRBD1	many	TRBJ2-5	CASSTSPTGSTETQYF	TGCGCCAGCAGCACTTCCCCGACAGGGTCGACAGAGACCCAGTACTTC
15	TRBV20-1	TRBD2	many	TRBJ2-3	CSARVAGGRADTQYF	TGCAGTGCTAGGGTAGCGGGGGGGAGAGCAGATACGCAGTATTTT
15	TRBV6-5	NA	many	TRBJ2-3	CASIRRDPRTDTQYF	TGTGCCAGCATTCGCCGGGACCCTCGCACAGATACGCAGTATTTT
15	TRBV10-3	TRBD1	many	TRBJ2-3	CAISYDRGSTDTQYF	TGTGCCATCAGTTATGACAGGGGTAGCACAGATACGCAGTATTTT
16	TRBV12-3/TRBV12-4	NA	many	TRBJ2-7	CASSFRTAVSSYEQYF	TGTGCCAGCAGTTTTAGAACGGCGGTGAGCTCCTACGAGCAGTACTTC
16	TRBV6-6	NA	many	TRBJ2-3	CASRPGTAASTDTQYF	TGTGCCAGCAGGCCAGGGACGGCAGCTAGCACAGATACGCAGTATTTT
16	TRBV5-1	TRBD2	many	TRBJ2-1	CASSLVLSGSYNEQFF	TGCGCCAGCAGCTTGGTGCTTAGCGGGAGCTACAATGAGCAGTTCTTC
15	TRBV5-4	NA	many	TRBJ2-3	CASSLSIADTDTQYF	TGTGCCAGCAGCTTGTCTATAGCGGACACAGATACGCAGTATTTT
18	TRBV9	TRBD1	many	TRBJ2-6	CASSVGQTQSSGANVLTF	TGTGCCAGCAGCGTGGGACAGACCCAGAGCTCTGGGGCCAACGTCCTGACTTTC
13	TRBV25-1	NA	NA	TRBJ1-1	CASRPLGGTEAFF	TGTGCCAGCAGACCTTTGGGAGGGACTGAAGCTTTCTTT
12	TRBV5-6	NA	many	TRBJ2-1	CASSLALREQFF	TGTGCCAGCAGCTTGGCCTTGCGTGAGCAGTTCTTC
14	TRBV5-1	NA	many	TRBJ2-7	CASSWTGAAYEQYF	TGCGCCAGCAGCTGGACCGGGGCCGCCTACGAGCAGTACTTC
14	TRBV6-2/TRBV6-3	NA	many	TRBJ1-1	CASNSLAVNTEAFF	TGTGCCAGCAACTCTCTCGCAGTGAACACTGAAGCTTTCTTT
13	TRBV20-1	NA	NA	TRBJ1-2	CSAREGFWIGYTF	TGCAGTGCTAGAGAAGGGTTCTGGATTGGCTACACCTTC
15	TRBV6-1	TRBD1	NA	TRBJ2-2	CASIRTGWDTGELFF	TGTGCCAGCATTAGGACAGGGTGGGACACCGGGGAGCTGTTTTTT
13	TRBV7-2	TRBD1	many	TRBJ1-5	CASSRGGREPQHF	TGTGCCAGCAGCAGAGGGGGCAGAGAGCCCCAGCATTTT
15	TRBV28	TRBD2	NA	TRBJ2-5	CTSSFASGGQETQYF	TGTACCAGCAGTTTCGCTAGCGGGGGACAAGAGACCCAGTACTTC
14	TRBV6-6	NA	NA	TRBJ1-4	CASSYAQANEKLFF	TGTGCCAGCAGTTACGCACAGGCGAATGAAAAACTGTTTTTT
15	TRBV11-2	TRBD2	many	TRBJ2-5	CASTRLAGRAETQYF	TGTGCCAGCACCCGACTAGCGGGGAGGGCGGAGACCCAGTACTTC
15	TRBV11-2	NA	few	TRBJ1-6	CASSLSGNSDSPLHF	TGTGCCAGCAGCTTAAGTGGCAATTCTGACTCACCCCTCCACTTT
11	TRBV14	NA	few	TRBJ2-7	CVSSQSYEQYF	TGTGTCAGCAGCCAAAGCTACGAGCAGTACTTC
15	TRBV13	TRBD2	once	TRBJ2-1	CASSLYTSGSNEQFF	TGTGCCAGCAGCTTATACACTAGCGGCTCCAATGAGCAGTTCTTC
11	TRBV20-1	NA	once	TRBJ2-7	CSARSGFEQYF	TGCAGTGCTAGATCGGGGTTCGAGCAGTACTTC
14	TRBV11-2	NA	few	TRBJ2-4	CASSLTEAKNIQYF	TGTGCCAGCAGCTTGACAGAAGCCAAAAACATTCAGTACTTC